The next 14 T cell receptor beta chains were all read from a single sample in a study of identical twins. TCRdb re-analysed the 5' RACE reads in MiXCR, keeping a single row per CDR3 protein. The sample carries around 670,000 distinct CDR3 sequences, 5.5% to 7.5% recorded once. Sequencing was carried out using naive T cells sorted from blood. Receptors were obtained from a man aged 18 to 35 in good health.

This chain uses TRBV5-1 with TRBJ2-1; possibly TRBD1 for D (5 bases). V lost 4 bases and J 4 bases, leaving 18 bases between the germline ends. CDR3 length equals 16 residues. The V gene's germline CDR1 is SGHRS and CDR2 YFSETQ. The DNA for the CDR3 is TGCGCCAGCAGCACGAGCGACAGCCCGGGTTACAATGAGCAGTTCTTC. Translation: CASSTSDSPGYNEQFF. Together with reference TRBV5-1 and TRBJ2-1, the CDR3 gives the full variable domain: KAGVTQTPRYLIKTRGQQVTLSCSPISGHRSVSWYQQTPGQGLQFLFEYFSETQRNKGNFPGRFSGRQFSNSRSEMNVSTLELGDSALYLCASSTSDSPGYNEQFFGPGTRLTVL.

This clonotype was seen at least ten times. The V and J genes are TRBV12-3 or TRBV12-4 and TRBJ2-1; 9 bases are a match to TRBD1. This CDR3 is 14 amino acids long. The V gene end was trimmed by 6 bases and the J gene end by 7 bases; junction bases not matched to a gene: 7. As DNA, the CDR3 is TGTGCCAGCAGGACCGGGACAGGGAGGAATGAGCAGTTCTTC. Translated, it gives CASRTGTGRNEQFF.

DNA for the CDR3: TGCAGCGTCTCCGGACTAGCGGGAGGCCTCGTCTACGAGCAGTACTTC. Its protein is CSVSGLAGGLVYEQYF. The gene calls are TRBV29-1 and TRBJ2-7, with 14 bases identical to TRBD2. With V trimmed by 6 bases and J by 3 bases, 10 bases remained unmatched. This CDR3 region has 16 residues. Looked up from germline, CDR1 is SQVTM and CDR2 is ANQGSEA.

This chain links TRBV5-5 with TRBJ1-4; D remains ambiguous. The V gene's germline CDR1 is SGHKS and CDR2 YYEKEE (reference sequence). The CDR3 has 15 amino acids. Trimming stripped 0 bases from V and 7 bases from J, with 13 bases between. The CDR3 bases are TGTGCCAGCAGCTTGGCCGTGAACAACGCTGAAAAACTGTTTTTT. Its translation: CASSLAVNNAEKLFF. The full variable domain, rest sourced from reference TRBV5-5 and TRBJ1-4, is DAGVTQSPTHLIKTRGQQVTLRCSPISGHKSVSWYQQVLGQGPQFIFQYYEKEERGRGNFPDRFSARQFPNYSSELNVNALLLGDSALYLCASSLAVNNAEKLFFGSGTQLSVL.

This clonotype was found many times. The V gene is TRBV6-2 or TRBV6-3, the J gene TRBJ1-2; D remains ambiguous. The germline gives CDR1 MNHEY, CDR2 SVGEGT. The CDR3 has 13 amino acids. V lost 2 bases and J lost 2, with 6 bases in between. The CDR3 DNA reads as TGTGCCAGCAGTTACAGGGAGAACTATGGCTACACCTTC. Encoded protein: CASSYRENYGYTF.

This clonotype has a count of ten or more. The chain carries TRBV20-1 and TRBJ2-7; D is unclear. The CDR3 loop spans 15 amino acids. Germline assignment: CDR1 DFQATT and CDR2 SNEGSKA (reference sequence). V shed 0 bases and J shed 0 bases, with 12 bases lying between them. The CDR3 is CSARDLGESSYEQYF. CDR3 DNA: TGCAGTGCTAGAGATTTGGGCGAGTCCTCCTACGAGCAGTACTTC.

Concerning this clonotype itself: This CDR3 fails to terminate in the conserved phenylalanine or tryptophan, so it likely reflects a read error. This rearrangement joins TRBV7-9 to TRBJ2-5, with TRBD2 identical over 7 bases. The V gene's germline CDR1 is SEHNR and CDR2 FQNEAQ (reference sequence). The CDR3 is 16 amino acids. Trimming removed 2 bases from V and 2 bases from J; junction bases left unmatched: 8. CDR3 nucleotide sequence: TGTGCCAGCAGCTTATATTCCCTGCGGGAGCAAGAGACCCAGTACGTC. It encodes CASSLYSLREQETQYV.

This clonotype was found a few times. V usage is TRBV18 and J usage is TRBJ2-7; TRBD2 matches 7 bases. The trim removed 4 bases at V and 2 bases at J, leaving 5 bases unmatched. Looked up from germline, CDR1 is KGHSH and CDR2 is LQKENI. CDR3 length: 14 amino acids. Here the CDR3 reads CASSRGGKPYEQYV. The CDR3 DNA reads TGTGCCAGCTCACGGGGGGGGAAGCCCTACGAGCAGTACGTC.

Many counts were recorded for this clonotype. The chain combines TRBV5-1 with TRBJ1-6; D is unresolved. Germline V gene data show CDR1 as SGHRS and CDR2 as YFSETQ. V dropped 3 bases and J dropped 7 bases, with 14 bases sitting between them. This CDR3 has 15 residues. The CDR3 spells CASSYQQDLNSPLHF. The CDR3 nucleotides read TGCGCCAGCAGCTATCAGCAGGACCTAAATTCACCCCTCCACTTT.

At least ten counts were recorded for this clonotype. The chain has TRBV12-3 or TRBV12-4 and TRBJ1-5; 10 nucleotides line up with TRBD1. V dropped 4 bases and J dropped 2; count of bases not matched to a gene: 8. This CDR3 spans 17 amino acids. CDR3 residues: CASSYRDRGGGNQPQHF. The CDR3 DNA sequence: TGTGCCAGCAGTTACCGGGACAGGGGTGGAGGCAATCAGCCCCAGCATTTT.

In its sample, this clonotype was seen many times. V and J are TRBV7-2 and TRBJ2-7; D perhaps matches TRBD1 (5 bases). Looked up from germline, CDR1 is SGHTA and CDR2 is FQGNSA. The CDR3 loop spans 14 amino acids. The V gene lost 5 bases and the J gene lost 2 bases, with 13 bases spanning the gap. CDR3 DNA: TGTGCCAGCAGCGCATCTACAGGACCCTACGAGCAGTACTTC. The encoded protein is CASSASTGPYEQYF.

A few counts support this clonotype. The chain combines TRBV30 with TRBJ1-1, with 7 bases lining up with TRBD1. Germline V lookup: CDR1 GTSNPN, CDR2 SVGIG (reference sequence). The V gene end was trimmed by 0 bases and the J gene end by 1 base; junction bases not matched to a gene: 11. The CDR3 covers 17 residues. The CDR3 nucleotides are TGTGCCTGGAGTGTTCACCCTTTGGACAGGCAGAACACTGAAGCTTTCTTT. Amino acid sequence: CAWSVHPLDRQNTEAFF.

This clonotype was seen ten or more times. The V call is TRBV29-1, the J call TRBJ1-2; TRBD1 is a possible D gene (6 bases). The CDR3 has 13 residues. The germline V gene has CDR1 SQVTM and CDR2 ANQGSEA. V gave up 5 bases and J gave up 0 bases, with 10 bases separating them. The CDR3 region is CSVLTGANYGYTF. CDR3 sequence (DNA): TGCAGCGTTCTGACAGGAGCTAACTATGGCTACACCTTC.

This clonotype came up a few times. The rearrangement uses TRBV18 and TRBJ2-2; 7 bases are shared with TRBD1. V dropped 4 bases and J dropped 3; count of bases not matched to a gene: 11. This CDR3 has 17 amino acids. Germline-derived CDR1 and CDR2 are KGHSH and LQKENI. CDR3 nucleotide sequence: TGTGCCAGCTCACTCCAACCGACAGGGACCCACACCGGGGAGCTGTTTTTT. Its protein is CASSLQPTGTHTGELFF.